Detailed here is one T cell receptor beta chain. This sample was included in a study of blood T cell repertoires in COVID-19. Study-level background: T cells, B-cell-depleted T cells, or PBMCs provided the cDNA or gDNA that served as material.

Original methodology: Reference gene primer amplification in the assay estimated nucleated cell counts. Sequencing was performed with immunoSEQ multiplex PCR; in TCRdb, only in-frame clones are kept and a portion is missing. V and J calls and clone size are copied from that table; D and trimming were computed from the DNA. The repertoire consists of some 200,000 clones, with 70% to 85% occurring once and the leading ten covering 6.9%. This CDR3 contains 14 residues. Germline V gives CDR1 MNHEY, CDR2 SVGAGI. Trimming removed 10 bases from V and 0 bases from J, with 13 bases in between. J is TRBJ1-5 and V is TRBV6-5; no clear D gene. The TCR was taken from a human donor with acute or convalescent COVID-19. The donor label of this sample is uncertain. The sample comprised peripheral blood. As DNA, the CDR3 is TGTGCCACCAGATTGACAAGTAGCAATCAGCCCCAGCATTTT. Encoded protein: CATRLTSSNQPQHF.